This T cell receptor (beta chain) was recorded in a study of cytomegalovirus exposure and HLA in healthy donors. Broader study findings: For most TCR sequences rarity was the rule, although some public TCRs occurred in many donors.

This clone was found once. Its antigen is unknown. Trimming shortened V by 5 bases and J by 3 bases, and 16 bases separated the two germline ends. This CDR3 spans 15 amino acids. Germline CDR1 is SGHVS and CDR2 is FNYEAQ. Separate from the approximately 670-subject first cohort, the roughly 120-subject validation cohort was the one that the donors belonged to. Here immunoSEQ multiplex PCR was the method, and the copy in TCRdb shows in-frame clones only, minus some. The sample consists of about 98,000 clones, roughly 94% of them appearing once. The V gene is TRBV7-6, the J gene TRBJ1-1; D not certain. The sequenced sample was PBMCs. This TCR was sampled from a woman younger than 35 in good health and CMV-seronegative. This CDR3 is CASSTPGNEDTEAFF. The CDR3 coding sequence is TGTGCCAGCAGCACCCCGGGGAATGAGGACACTGAAGCTTTCTTT.